This T cell receptor beta chain was captured by sequencing in a study of blood T cell repertoires in COVID-19. At the level of the study: PBMCs, B-cell-depleted T cells, or T cells provided the cDNA or gDNA that made up the material.

Sequencing used immunoSEQ multiplex PCR; TCRdb keeps in-frame clones, though not all of them. The sample shows some 22,000 clones, 88% of them seen only once. The CDR3 totals 16 residues. J lost 5 bases, V lost 10 bases, and 17 bases had no gene match. Per germline, CDR1 MDHEN and CDR2 SYDVKM. Sequencing used peripheral blood. The clonotype was recovered from a man between 70 and 80 years old in a cohort sampled during active COVID-19. The chain joins TRBV28 to TRBJ2-7; 10 bases are shared with TRBD2. The CDR3 loop reads CATGIPSSGRTNEQYF. The CDR3 nucleotides read TGTGCCACCGGCATCCCCTCTAGCGGGAGAACGAACGAGCAGTACTTC. Variable domain in full (rest from reference TRBV28 and TRBJ2-7): DVKVTQSSRYLVKRTGEKVFLECVQDMDHENMFWYRQDPGLGLRLIYFSYDVKMKEKGDIPEGYSVSREKKERFSLILESASTNQTSMYLCATGIPSSGRTNEQYFGPGTRLTVT.